The clone carrying this TCR beta chain has just a few counts. Its cognate antigen is unknown. This entry is derived from a study of OX40 agonist ivuxolimab in advanced cancers. Study-wide points: Near-lowest levels of clonal expansion characterized partial responders at 0.1-3.0 mg/kg.

With 0 bases clipped from V and 2 bases from J, the junction kept 4 bases outside the gene matches. The germline V gene encodes CDR1 ENHRY and CDR2 SYGVKD. This CDR3 contains 16 residues. Assay used: immunoSEQ multiplex PCR; TCRdb lists only in-frame clones, some missing. The data hold some 150,000 clones, with roughly nine tenths observed a single time. This sequence originates from an adult with an advanced solid tumor such as melanoma, head and neck, liver or kidney cancer. The J gene is TRBJ1-5, the V gene TRBV10-3, with 7 bases fitting TRBD1. Sample: CD4+ or CD8+ T cells sorted from blood, taken in a trial of the OX40 agonist ivuxolimab. The CDR3: CAISESQGTGNQPQHF. The DNA for the CDR3 is TGTGCCATCAGTGAGTCACAAGGGACAGGCAATCAGCCCCAGCATTTT.